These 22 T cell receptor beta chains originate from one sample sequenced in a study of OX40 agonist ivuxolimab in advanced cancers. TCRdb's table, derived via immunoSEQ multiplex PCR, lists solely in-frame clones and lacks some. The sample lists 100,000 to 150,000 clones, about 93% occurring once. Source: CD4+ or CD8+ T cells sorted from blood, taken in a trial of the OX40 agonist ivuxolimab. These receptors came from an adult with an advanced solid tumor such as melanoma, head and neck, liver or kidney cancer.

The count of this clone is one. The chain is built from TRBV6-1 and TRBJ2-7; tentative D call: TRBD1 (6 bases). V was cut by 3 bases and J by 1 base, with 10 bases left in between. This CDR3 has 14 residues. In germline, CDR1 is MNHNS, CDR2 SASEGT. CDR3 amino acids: CASSDRGQSYEQYF. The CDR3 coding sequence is TGTGCCAGCAGTGACCGAGGACAGTCCTACGAGCAGTACTTC.

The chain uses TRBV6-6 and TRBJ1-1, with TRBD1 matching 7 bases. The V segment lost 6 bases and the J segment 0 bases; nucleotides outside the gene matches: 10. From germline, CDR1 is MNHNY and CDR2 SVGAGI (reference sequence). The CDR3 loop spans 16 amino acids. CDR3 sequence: CASSSNLQGMNTEAFF. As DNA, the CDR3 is TGTGCCAGCAGCTCTAACCTACAGGGGATGAACACTGAAGCTTTCTTT.

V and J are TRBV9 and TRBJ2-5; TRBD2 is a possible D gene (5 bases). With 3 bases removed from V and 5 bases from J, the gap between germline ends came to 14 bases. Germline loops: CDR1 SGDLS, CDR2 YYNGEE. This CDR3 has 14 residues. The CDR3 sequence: CASSADLGGETQYF. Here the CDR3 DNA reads TGTGCCAGCAGCGCAGACCTAGGCGGGGAGACCCAGTACTTC. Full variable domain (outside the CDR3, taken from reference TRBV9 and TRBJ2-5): DSGVTQTPKHLITATGQRVTLRCSPRSGDLSVYWYQQSLDQGLQFLIQYYNGEERAKGNILERFSAQQFPDLHSELNLSSLELGDSALYFCASSADLGGETQYFGPGTRLLVL.

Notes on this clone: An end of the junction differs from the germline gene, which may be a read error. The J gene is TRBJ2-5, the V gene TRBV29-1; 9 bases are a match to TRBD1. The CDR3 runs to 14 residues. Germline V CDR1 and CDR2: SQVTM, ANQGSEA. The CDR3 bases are TGCAGCCTTGAGAATACAGGGGGCCATGAGACCCAGTACTTC. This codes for CSLENTGGHETQYF.

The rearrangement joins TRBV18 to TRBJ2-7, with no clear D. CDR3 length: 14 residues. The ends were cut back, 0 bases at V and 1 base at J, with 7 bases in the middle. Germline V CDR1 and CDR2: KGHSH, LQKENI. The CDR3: CASSPPGPSYEQYF. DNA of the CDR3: TGTGCCAGCTCACCACCGGGCCCGTCCTACGAGCAGTACTTC.

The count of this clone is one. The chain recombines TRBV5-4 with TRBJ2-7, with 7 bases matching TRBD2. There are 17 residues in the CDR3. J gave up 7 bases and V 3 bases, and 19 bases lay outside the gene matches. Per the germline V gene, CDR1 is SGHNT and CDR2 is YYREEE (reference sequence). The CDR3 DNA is TGTGCCAGCAGCTCTTCCCTCCTTATCGGGGGGTTTGGTGAGCAGTACTTC. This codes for CASSSSLLIGGFGEQYF.

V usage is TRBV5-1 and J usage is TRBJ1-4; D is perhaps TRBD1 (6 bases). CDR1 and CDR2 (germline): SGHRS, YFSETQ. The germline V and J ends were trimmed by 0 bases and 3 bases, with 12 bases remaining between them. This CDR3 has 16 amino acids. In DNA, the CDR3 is TGCGCCAGCAGCTTGGCCCCACAGGGATCTAATGAAAAACTGTTTTTT. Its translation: CASSLAPQGSNEKLFF.

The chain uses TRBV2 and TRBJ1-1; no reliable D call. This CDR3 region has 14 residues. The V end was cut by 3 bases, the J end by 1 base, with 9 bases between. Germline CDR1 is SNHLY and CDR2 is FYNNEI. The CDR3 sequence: CASSDSPQNTEAFF. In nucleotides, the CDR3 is TGTGCCAGCAGTGATTCCCCCCAGAACACTGAAGCTTTCTTT.

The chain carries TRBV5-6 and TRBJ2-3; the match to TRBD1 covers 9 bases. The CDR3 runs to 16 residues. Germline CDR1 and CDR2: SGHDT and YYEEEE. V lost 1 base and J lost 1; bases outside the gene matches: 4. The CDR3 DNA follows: TGTGCCAGCAGCTTGCTCCGGGACAGGGGCACAGATACGCAGTATTTT. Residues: CASSLLRDRGTDTQYF. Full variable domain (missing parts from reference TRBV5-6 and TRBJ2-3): DAGVTQSPTHLIKTRGQQVTLRCSPKSGHDTVSWYQQALGQGPQFIFQYYEEEERQRGNFPDRFSGHQFPNYSSELNVNALLLGDSALYLCASSLLRDRGTDTQYFGPGTRLTVL.

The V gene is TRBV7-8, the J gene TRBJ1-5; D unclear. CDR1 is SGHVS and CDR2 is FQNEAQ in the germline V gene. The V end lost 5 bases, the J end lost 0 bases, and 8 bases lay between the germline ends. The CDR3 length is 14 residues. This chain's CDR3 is CASSPPDSNQPQHF. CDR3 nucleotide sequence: TGTGCCAGCAGCCCCCCAGATAGCAATCAGCCCCAGCATTTT.

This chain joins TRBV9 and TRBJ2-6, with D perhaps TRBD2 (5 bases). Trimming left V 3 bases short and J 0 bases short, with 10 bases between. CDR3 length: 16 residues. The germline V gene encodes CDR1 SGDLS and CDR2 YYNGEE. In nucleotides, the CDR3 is TGTGCCAGCAGCGCCTCGGGGAACTCTGGGGCCAACGTCCTGACTTTC. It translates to CASSASGNSGANVLTF.

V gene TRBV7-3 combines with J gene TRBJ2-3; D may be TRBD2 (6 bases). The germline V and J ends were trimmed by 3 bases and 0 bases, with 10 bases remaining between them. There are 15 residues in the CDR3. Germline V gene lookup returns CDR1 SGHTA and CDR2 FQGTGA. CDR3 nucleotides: TGTGCCAGCAGCTTGATCGGAGGGAGCACAGATACGCAGTATTTT. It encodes CASSLIGGSTDTQYF.

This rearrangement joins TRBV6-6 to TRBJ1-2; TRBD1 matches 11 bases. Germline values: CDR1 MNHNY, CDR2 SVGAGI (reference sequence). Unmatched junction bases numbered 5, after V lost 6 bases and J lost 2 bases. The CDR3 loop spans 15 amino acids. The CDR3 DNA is TGTGCCAGCAGCCTTGGGACAGGGGGGAACTATGGCTACACCTTC. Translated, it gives CASSLGTGGNYGYTF.

CDR3 in DNA: TGTGCCAGCAGCCAAGCTTACTTTAGCACAGATACGCAGTATTTT. Protein sequence: CASSQAYFSTDTQYF. The rearrangement joins TRBV14 to TRBJ2-3; D uncertain. From germline, CDR1 is SGHDN and CDR2 FVKESK. The length of the CDR3 is 15 residues. V was cut by 1 base and J by 0 bases, with 8 bases left in between.

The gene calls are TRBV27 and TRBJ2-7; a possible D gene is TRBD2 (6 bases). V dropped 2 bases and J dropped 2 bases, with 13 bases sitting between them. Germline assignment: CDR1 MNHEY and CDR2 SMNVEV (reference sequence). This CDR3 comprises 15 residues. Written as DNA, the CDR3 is TGTGCCAGCAGTTTACGTTTGGCGGGGCCCTACGAGCAGTACTTC. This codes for CASSLRLAGPYEQYF.

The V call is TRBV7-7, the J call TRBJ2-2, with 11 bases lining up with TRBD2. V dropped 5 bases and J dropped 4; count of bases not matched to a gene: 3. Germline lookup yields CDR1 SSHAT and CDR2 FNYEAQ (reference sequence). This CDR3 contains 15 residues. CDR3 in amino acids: CASSQGLAVTGELFF. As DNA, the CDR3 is TGTGCCAGCAGCCAGGGACTAGCGGTCACCGGGGAGCTGTTTTTT.

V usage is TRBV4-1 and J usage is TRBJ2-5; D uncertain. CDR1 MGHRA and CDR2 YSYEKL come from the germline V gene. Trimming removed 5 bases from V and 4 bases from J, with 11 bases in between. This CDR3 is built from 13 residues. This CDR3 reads CASSSLMGETQYF. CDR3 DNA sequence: TGCGCCAGCAGCTCCCTGATGGGAGAGACCCAGTACTTC.

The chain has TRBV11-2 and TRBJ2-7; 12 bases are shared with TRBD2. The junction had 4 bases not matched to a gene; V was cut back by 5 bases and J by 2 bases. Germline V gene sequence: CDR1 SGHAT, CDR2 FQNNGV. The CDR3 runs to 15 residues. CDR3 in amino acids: CASSQGLAGPYEQYF. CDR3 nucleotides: TGTGCCAGCAGCCAAGGACTAGCGGGACCCTACGAGCAGTACTTC.

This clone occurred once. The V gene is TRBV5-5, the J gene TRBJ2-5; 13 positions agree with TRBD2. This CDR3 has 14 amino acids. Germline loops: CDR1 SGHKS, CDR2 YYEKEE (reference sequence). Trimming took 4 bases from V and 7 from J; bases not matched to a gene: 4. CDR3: CASSPGLAGRTQYF. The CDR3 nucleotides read TGTGCCAGCAGCCCGGGACTAGCGGGACGGACCCAGTACTTC.

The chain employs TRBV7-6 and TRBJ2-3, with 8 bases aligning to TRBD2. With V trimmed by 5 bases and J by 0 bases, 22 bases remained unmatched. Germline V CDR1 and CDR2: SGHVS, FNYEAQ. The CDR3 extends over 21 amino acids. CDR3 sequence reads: CASSRPRRDGGVNFSTDTQYF. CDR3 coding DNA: TGTGCCAGCAGCAGACCTAGGCGGGACGGGGGGGTTAACTTTAGCACAGATACGCAGTATTTT.

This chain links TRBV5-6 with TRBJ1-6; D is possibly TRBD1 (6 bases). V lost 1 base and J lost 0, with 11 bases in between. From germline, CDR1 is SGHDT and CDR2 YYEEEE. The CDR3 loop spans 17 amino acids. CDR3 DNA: TGTGCCAGCAGCTTGTGGCAGGGGAGCTCCTATAATTCACCCCTCCACTTT. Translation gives CASSLWQGSSYNSPLHF.

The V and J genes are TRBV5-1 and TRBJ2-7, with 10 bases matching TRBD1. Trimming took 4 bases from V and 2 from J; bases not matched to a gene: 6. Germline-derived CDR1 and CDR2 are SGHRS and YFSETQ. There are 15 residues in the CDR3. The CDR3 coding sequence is TGCGCCAGCAGCCTGGTTGGGACAGGGGCCTACGAGCAGTACTTC. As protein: CASSLVGTGAYEQYF.